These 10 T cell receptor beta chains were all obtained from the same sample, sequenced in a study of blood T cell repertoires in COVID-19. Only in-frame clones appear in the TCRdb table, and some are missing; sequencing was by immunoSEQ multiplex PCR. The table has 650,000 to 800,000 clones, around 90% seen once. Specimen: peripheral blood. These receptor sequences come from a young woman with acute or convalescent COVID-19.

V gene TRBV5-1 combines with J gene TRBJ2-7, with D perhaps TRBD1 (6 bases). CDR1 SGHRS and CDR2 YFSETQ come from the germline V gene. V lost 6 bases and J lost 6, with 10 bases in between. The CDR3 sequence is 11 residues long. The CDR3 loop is CASTQGLEQYF. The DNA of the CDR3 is TGCGCCAGCACCCAGGGGCTCGAGCAGTACTTC.

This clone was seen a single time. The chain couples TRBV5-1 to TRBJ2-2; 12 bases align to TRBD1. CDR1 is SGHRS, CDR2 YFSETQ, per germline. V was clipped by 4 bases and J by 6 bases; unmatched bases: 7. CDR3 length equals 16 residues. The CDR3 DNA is TGCGCCAGCAGCCAGGGACAGGGGGCTAGCGCCGGGGAGCTGTTTTTT. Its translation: CASSQGQGASAGELFF.

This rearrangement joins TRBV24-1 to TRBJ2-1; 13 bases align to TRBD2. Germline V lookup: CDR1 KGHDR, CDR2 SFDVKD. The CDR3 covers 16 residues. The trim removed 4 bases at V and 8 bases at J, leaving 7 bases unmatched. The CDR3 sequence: CATSDSGLAGRYEQFF. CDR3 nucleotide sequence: TGTGCCACCAGTGACTCGGGACTAGCGGGGCGCTATGAGCAGTTCTTC.

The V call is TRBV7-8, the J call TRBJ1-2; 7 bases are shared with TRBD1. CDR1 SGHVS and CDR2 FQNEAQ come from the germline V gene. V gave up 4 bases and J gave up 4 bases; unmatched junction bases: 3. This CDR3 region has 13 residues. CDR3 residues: CASSSGQPYGYTF. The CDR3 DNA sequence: TGTGCCAGCAGCTCGGGACAGCCCTATGGCTACACCTTC. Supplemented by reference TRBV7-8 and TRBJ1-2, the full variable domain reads GAGVSQSPRYKVAKRGQDVALRCDPISGHVSLFWYQQALGQGPEFLTYFQNEAQLDKSGLPSDRFFAERPEGSVSTLKIQRTQQEDSAVYLCASSSGQPYGYTFGSGTRLTVV.

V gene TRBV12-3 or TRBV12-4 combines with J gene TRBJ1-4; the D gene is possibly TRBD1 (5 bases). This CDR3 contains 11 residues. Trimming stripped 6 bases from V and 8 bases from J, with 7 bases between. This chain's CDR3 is CASRTGEKLFF. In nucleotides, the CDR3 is TGTGCCAGCAGAACAGGCGAAAAACTGTTTTTT.

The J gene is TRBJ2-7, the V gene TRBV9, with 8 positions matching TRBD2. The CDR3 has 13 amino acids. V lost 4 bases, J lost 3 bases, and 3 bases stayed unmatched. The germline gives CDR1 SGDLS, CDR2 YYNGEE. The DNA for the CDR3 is TGTGCCAGCAGCCGTGCGGGGGGCTACGAGCAGTACTTC. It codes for CASSRAGGYEQYF.

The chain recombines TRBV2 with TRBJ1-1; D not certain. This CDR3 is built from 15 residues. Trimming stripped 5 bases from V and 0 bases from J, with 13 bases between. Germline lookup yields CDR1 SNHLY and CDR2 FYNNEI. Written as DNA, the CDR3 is TGTGCCAGCAGTTATCAGGCCCTCTTGAACACTGAAGCTTTCTTT. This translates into CASSYQALLNTEAFF.

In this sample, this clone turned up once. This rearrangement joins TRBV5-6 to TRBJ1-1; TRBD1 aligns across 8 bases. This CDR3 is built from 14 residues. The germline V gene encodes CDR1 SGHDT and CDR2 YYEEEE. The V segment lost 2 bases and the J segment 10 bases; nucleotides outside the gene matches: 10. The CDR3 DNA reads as TGTGCCAGCAGCTTCCGGGACAGGTTAATAGGAGCTTTCTTT. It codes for CASSFRDRLIGAFF.

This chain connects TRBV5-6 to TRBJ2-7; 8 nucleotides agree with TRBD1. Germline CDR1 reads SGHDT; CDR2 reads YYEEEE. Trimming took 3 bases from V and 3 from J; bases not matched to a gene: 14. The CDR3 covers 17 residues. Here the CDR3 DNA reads TGTGCCAGCAGCTGGACAGGGAAAGGGTCCCGAGACTACGAGCAGTACTTC. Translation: CASSWTGKGSRDYEQYF. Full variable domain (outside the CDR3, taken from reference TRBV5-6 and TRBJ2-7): DAGVTQSPTHLIKTRGQQVTLRCSPKSGHDTVSWYQQALGQGPQFIFQYYEEEERQRGNFPDRFSGHQFPNYSSELNVNALLLGDSALYLCASSWTGKGSRDYEQYFGPGTRLTVT.

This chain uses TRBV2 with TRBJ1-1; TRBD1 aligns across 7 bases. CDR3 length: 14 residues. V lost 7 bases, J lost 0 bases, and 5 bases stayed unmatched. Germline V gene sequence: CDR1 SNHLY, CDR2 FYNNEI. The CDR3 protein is CASTQDRLNTEAFF. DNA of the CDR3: TGTGCCAGCACCCAGGACAGGTTGAACACTGAAGCTTTCTTT.